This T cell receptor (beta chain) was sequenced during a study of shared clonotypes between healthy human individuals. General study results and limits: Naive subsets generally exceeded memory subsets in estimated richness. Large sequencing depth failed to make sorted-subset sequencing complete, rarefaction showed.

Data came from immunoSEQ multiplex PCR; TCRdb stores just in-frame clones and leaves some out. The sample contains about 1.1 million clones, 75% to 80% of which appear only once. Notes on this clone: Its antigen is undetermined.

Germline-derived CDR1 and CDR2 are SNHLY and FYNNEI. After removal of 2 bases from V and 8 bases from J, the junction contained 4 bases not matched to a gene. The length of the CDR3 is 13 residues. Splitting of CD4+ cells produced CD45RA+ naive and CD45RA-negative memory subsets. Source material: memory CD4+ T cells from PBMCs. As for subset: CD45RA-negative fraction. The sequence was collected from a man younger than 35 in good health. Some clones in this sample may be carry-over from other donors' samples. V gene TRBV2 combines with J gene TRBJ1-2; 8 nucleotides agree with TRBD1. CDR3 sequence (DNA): TGTGCCAGCAGTGAACAGGGGGCGCGGGGCTACACCTTC. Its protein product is CASSEQGARGYTF.